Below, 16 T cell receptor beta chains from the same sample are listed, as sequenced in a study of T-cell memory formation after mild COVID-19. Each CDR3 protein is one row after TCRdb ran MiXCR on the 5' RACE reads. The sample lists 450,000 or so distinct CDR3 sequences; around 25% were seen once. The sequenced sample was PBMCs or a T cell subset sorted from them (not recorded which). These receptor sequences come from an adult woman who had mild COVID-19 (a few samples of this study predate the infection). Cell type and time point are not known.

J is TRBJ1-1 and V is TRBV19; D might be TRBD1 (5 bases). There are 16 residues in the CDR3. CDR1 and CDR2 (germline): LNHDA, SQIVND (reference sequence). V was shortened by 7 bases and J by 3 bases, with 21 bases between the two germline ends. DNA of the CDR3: TGTGCCAGTACCACACCGGTCGGCTGGGGGGACACTGAAGCTTTCTTT. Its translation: CASTTPVGWGDTEAFF.

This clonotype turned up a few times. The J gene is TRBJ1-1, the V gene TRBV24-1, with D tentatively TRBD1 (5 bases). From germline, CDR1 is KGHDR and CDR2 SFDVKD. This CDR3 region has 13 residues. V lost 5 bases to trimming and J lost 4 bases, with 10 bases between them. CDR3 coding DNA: TGTGCCACCAGTGCCTTGGGGGGCACTGAAGCTTTCTTT. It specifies CATSALGGTEAFF.

DNA for the CDR3: TGTGCCAGCAGCTTAGGAGACAGCGGGGGATACGAGCAGTACTTC. It specifies CASSLGDSGGYEQYF. The chain combines TRBV7-7 with TRBJ2-7; 8 positions match TRBD2. The V and J ends lost 1 base and 4 bases, in that order; junction bases with no gene match: 6. CDR1 SSHAT and CDR2 FNYEAQ come from the germline V gene (reference sequence). This CDR3 has 15 residues.

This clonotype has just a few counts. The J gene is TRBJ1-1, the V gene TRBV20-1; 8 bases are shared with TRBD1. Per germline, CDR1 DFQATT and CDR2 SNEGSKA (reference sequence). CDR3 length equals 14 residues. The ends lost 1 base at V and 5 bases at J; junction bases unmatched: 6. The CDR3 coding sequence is TGCAGTGCTAGAGTGGACAGGGCCTATACTGAAGCTTTCTTT. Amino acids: CSARVDRAYTEAFF.

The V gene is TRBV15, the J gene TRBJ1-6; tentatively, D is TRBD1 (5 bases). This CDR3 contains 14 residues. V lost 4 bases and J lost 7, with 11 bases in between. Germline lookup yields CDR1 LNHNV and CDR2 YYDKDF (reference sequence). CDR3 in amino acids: CATSTSGTNSPLHF. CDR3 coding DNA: TGTGCCACCAGCACCTCAGGGACCAATTCACCCCTCCACTTT.

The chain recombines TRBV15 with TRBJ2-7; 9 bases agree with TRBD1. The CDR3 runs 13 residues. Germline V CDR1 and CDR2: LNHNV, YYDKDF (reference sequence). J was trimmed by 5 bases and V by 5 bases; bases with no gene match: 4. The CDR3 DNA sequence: TGTGCCACCAGCCGGGACAGGGTGAACGAGCAGTACTTC. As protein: CATSRDRVNEQYF.

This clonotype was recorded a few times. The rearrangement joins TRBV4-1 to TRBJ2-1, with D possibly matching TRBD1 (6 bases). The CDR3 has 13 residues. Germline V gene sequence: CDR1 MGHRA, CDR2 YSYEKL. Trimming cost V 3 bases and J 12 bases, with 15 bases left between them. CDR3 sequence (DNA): TGCGCCAGCAGCCACCGCCGGGGACAAGGGCAGTTCTTC. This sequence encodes CASSHRRGQGQFF.

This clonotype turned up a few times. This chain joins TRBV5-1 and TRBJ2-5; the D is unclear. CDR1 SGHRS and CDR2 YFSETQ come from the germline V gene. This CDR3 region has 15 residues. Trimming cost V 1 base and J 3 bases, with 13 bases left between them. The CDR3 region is CASSLLGQTKETQYF. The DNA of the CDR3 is TGCGCCAGCAGCTTGTTGGGCCAGACGAAAGAGACCCAGTACTTC.

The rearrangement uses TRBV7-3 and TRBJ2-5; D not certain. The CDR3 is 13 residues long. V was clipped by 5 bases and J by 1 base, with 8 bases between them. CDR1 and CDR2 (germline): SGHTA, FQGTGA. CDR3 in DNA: TGTGCCAGCAGCACGGACGTCCAAGAGACCCAGTACTTC. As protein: CASSTDVQETQYF.

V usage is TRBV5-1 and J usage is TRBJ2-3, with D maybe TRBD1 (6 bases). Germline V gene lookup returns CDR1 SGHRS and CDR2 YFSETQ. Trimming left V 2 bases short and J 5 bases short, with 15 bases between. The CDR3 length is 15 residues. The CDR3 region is CASSFPGHRKDTQYF. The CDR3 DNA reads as TGCGCCAGCAGCTTTCCGGGACATCGCAAAGATACGCAGTATTTT.

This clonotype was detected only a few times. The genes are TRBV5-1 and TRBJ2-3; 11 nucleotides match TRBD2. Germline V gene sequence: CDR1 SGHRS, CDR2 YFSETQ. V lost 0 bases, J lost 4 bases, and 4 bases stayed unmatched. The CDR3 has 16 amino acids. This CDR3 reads CASSLATSGVADTQYF. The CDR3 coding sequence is TGCGCCAGCAGCTTGGCGACTAGCGGGGTGGCAGATACGCAGTATTTT.

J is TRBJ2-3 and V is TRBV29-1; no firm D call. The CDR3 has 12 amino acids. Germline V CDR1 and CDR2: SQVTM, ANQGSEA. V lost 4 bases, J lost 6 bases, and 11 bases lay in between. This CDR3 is CSVVLSMDTQYF. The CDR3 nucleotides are TGCAGCGTTGTTCTCTCCATGGATACGCAGTATTTT.

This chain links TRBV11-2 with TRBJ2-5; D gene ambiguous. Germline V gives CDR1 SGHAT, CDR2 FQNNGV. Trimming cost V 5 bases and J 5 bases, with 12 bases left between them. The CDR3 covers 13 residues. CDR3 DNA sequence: TGTGCCAGCAGCCCCATTGCCGCGGAGACCCAGTACTTC. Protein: CASSPIAAETQYF.

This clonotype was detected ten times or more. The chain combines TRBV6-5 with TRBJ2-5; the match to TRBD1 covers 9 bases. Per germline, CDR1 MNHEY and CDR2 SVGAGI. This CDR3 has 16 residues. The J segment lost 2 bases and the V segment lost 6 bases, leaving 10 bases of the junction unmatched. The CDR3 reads CASSQDTGGLQETQYF. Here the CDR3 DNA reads TGTGCCAGCAGCCAAGACACAGGGGGCCTTCAAGAGACCCAGTACTTC.

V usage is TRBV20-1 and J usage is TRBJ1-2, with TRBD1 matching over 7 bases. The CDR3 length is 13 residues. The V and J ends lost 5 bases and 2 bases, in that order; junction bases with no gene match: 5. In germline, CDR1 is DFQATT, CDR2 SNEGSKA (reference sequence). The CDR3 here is CSAQGQDNYGYTF. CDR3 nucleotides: TGCAGTGCTCAAGGACAGGACAACTATGGCTACACCTTC.

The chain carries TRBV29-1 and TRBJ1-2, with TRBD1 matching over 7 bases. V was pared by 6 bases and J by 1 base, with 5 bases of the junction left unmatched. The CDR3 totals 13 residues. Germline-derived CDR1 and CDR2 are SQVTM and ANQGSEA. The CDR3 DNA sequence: TGCAGCGTCCCCCAGGGGGGTAACTATGGCTACACCTTC. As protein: CSVPQGGNYGYTF. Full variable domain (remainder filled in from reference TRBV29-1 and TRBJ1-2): SAVISQKPSRDICQRGTSLTIQCQVDSQVTMMFWYRQQPGQSLTLIATANQGSEATYESGFVIDKFPISRPNLTFSTLTVSNMSPEDSSIYLCSVPQGGNYGYTFGSGTRLTVV.